This TCR beta chain was documented in a study of T cell changes during pregnancy in multiple sclerosis. CDR3 length: 14 amino acids. Looked up from germline, CDR1 is SEHNR and CDR2 is FQNEAQ (reference sequence). Trimming removed 1 base from V and 0 bases from J, with 7 bases in between. Profiled with immunoSEQ multiplex PCR; TCRdb holds only in-frame clones, not every one. Of fewer than 80,000 clones in the sample, around 89% were seen once. Worth noting for this clone: The same CDR3 is also encoded by other DNA sequences in this sample.

The genes are TRBV7-9 and TRBJ2-7; no reliable D call. The sample in question was peripheral blood, obtained in the first trimester of pregnancy. The source is a female donor in good health, enrolled as a control in a pregnancy study. CDR3 residues: CASSLVGSSYEQYF. DNA of the CDR3: TGTGCCAGCAGCTTAGTCGGGTCCTCCTACGAGCAGTACTTC.